The clone carrying this TCR beta chain was counted between two and nine times. These data belong to a study of shared T cell receptors in the human thymus. Produced via immunoSEQ multiplex PCR; TCRdb's table is partial and in-frame only. Of 650,000 to 950,000 clones in the sample, around 85% were seen once. This sample also belongs to another study, concerning human thymus T cells. As that study records: Related reports documented highly overlapping thymic repertoires among unrelated individuals.

This clonotype was sampled from a girl under three years old with a congenital heart defect. Input material: thymocytes.

The CDR3 DNA sequence: TGCGCCAGCAGCCAAGATCCGGGGGAGAAGAACACCGGGGAGCTGTTTTTT. This translates into CASSQDPGEKNTGELFF. The V gene is TRBV4-1, the J gene TRBJ2-2, with D perhaps matching TRBD2 (6 bases). The CDR3 loop spans 17 amino acids. The V end was cut by 0 bases, the J end by 1 base, with 12 bases between. The V gene's germline CDR1 is MGHRA and CDR2 YSYEKL.